These 18 T cell receptor beta chains came from one sample sequenced in a study. TCRdb re-analysed the 5' RACE reads in MiXCR, keeping a single row per CDR3 protein. The profile covers about 54,000 distinct CDR3 sequences, with about 15% appearing a single time and around 2.3% taken by the ten largest. Sequenced sample: naive CD4+ T cells sorted from blood. Subset noted: naive CD4+ T cells, CD4+CD45RA+CD25-. The receptor set was obtained from a female donor with breast cancer.

J is TRBJ2-3 and V is TRBV5-1; D not certain. Looked up from germline, CDR1 is SGHRS and CDR2 is YFSETQ. The CDR3 sequence is 13 residues long. V was trimmed by 0 bases and J by 2 bases, leaving 4 bases between them. The CDR3 DNA reads as TGCGCCAGCAGCTTGGGGTTCACAGATACGCAGTATTTT. Translation gives CASSLGFTDTQYF.

A few counts support this clonotype. The chain carries TRBV5-1 and TRBJ2-1; no reliable D call. V lost 2 bases, J lost 0 bases, and 12 bases lay in between. This CDR3 contains 16 residues. CDR1 and CDR2 (germline): SGHRS, YFSETQ. The CDR3 nucleotides are TGCGCCAGCAGCTTACGCAGCGCCAGCTCCTACAATGAGCAGTTCTTC. Protein sequence: CASSLRSASSYNEQFF.

The chain joins TRBV27 to TRBJ2-7, with 7 nucleotides matching TRBD2. CDR3 length: 14 amino acids. Germline V gene lookup returns CDR1 MNHEY and CDR2 SMNVEV (reference sequence). Unmatched junction bases numbered 7, after V lost 8 bases and J lost 0 bases. CDR3 amino acids: CASRRDYSSYEQYF. The CDR3 region has the DNA TGTGCCAGCCGCCGGGACTACAGCTCCTACGAGCAGTACTTC.

This clonotype was seen a few times. The rearrangement joins TRBV12-3 or TRBV12-4 to TRBJ2-3; D gene ambiguous. This CDR3 spans 14 amino acids. With 5 bases removed from V and 1 base from J, the gap between germline ends came to 10 bases. The CDR3 nucleotides read TGTGCCAGCAGTCTACAGACCCGCACAGATACGCAGTATTTT. Translating gives CASSLQTRTDTQYF.

This clonotype turned up a few times. This sequence joins TRBV27 and TRBJ2-1, with unresolved D. This CDR3 is 12 amino acids long. CDR1 is MNHEY and CDR2 is SMNVEV in the germline V gene (reference sequence). The ends were cut back, 6 bases at V and 4 bases at J, with 7 bases in the middle. The CDR3 loop reads CASSPSYNEQFF. In DNA form, the CDR3 reads TGTGCCAGCAGCCCGTCGTACAATGAGCAGTTCTTC.

Notes on this clonotype: One end of the junction fails to match germline, which may point to a read error. The chain couples TRBV5-5 to TRBJ2-2; D possibly corresponds to TRBD2 (6 bases). The CDR3 has 15 residues. Germline V lookup: CDR1 SGHKS, CDR2 YYEKEE (reference sequence). DNA of the CDR3: TGTGCCAGCACCATCCGGGAGCACAACACCGGGGAGCCGTTTTTT. Protein product: CASTIREHNTGEPFF.

This clonotype was seen ten or more times. The V call is TRBV20-1, the J call TRBJ2-2, with 8 positions matching TRBD2. After removal of 3 bases from V and 7 bases from J, the junction contained 7 bases not matched to a gene. Germline V gene sequence: CDR1 DFQATT, CDR2 SNEGSKA (reference sequence). This CDR3 has 14 residues. DNA of the CDR3: TGCAGTGCTAGGGGACTAGGGATGATCGGGGAGCTGTTTTTT. Amino acid sequence: CSARGLGMIGELFF.

This clonotype was recorded at least ten times. The chain is built from TRBV5-1 and TRBJ2-3, with 7 bases aligning to TRBD2. The V gene end was trimmed by 2 bases and the J gene end by 3 bases; junction bases not matched to a gene: 3. In germline, CDR1 is SGHRS, CDR2 YFSETQ. The CDR3 extends over 14 amino acids. Written as DNA, the CDR3 is TGCGCCAGCAGCTTAGCGGGAAGGACAGATACGCAGTATTTT. Protein: CASSLAGRTDTQYF. Using reference TRBV5-1 and TRBJ2-3 for the parts outside the CDR3, the full variable domain is KAGVTQTPRYLIKTRGQQVTLSCSPISGHRSVSWYQQTPGQGLQFLFEYFSETQRNKGNFPGRFSGRQFSNSRSEMNVSTLELGDSALYLCASSLAGRTDTQYFGPGTRLTVL.

This clonotype was observed many times. The rearrangement uses TRBV4-1 and TRBJ2-5; 7 bases align to TRBD2. V was pared by 2 bases and J by 4 bases, with 13 bases of the junction left unmatched. This CDR3 spans 17 amino acids. Germline V gene sequence: CDR1 MGHRA, CDR2 YSYEKL. The CDR3 protein is CASSQYGPAGVRETQYF. CDR3 nucleotides: TGCGCCAGCAGCCAATACGGACCGGCGGGGGTGCGAGAGACCCAGTACTTC.

The chain employs TRBV5-4 and TRBJ2-5; TRBD1 agrees at 11 bases. This CDR3 is 15 amino acids long. Germline CDR1 is SGHNT and CDR2 is YYREEE (reference sequence). Unmatched junction bases numbered 9, after V lost 4 bases and J lost 7 bases. CDR3: CASSTASGTGGTQYF. DNA for the CDR3: TGTGCCAGCAGCACCGCCTCCGGGACAGGGGGGACCCAGTACTTC.

In the case of this clonotype: This could be a read error, since a much larger clone is one nucleotide away. The chain joins TRBV5-1 to TRBJ2-5; no definite D call. CDR3 length: 15 amino acids. Per the germline V gene, CDR1 is SGHRS and CDR2 is YFSETQ. The V and J ends lost 4 bases and 7 bases respectively, with 20 bases between them. DNA for the CDR3: TGCGCCAGCAGCCTAGTACTAAGTCGAAAAGGGACCCAGTACTTC. This codes for CASSLVLSRKGTQYF.

The rearrangement uses TRBV28 and TRBJ2-1; D call uncertain. V was trimmed by 3 bases and J by 10 bases, leaving 19 bases between them. This CDR3 is built from 15 residues. CDR1 and CDR2 (germline): MDHEN, SYDVKM. The CDR3: CASSFTPRPLNEQFF. CDR3 coding DNA: TGTGCCAGCAGTTTCACACCGCGTCCGCTCAACGAGCAGTTCTTC.

This clonotype was observed a few times. Compared with germline, one end of the junction differs, possibly owing to a read error. The chain carries TRBV2 and TRBJ2-3; no reliable D call. The CDR3 sequence is 14 residues long. CDR1 is SNHLY and CDR2 is FYNNEI in the germline V gene. For the CDR3, the DNA is TGTGCCAGCAGGGAAGCAAGAAGCACAGATACGCAGTATTTT. Its protein is CASREARSTDTQYF.

This clonotype was observed a few times. The genes are TRBV20-1 and TRBJ2-7; 10 bases match TRBD2. CDR1 and CDR2 (germline): DFQATT, SNEGSKA (reference sequence). Unmatched junction bases numbered 11, after V lost 5 bases and J lost 4 bases. The CDR3 extends over 15 amino acids. The CDR3 DNA follows: TGCAGTGCTGGAGCGGGGGGGGGATCCTCATACGAGCAGTACTTC. The encoded protein is CSAGAGGGSSYEQYF.

This chain uses TRBV20-1 with TRBJ2-7; D might be TRBD2 (5 bases). The V and J ends lost 1 base and 4 bases respectively, with 14 bases between them. Germline-derived CDR1 and CDR2 are DFQATT and SNEGSKA (reference sequence). The CDR3 spans 14 residues. The CDR3 coding sequence is TGCAGTGCTAGAGCCGGCACTAGTGGTTACGAGCAGTACTTC. It encodes CSARAGTSGYEQYF.

The V call is TRBV19, the J call TRBJ1-1, with D unclear. This CDR3 contains 13 residues. Germline-derived CDR1 and CDR2 are LNHDA and SQIVND (reference sequence). In DNA, the CDR3 is TGTGCTTGTGGGAGACTTAAAGGCACTGAAGCTTTCTTT. The encoded protein is CACGRLKGTEAFF.

This clonotype came up a few times. In nucleotides, the CDR3 is TGTGCCAGCAGGAGCCTACAGGGGATTCAAGAGACCCAGTACTTC. Amino acid sequence: CASRSLQGIQETQYF. The chain uses TRBV11-2 and TRBJ2-5, with TRBD1 matching 7 bases. V was clipped by 6 bases and J by 2 bases; unmatched bases: 9. Germline V gene sequence: CDR1 SGHAT, CDR2 FQNNGV. The CDR3 length is 15 residues.

The chain joins TRBV20-1 to TRBJ2-1, with D tentatively TRBD1 (7 bases). V was pared by 5 bases and J by 4 bases, with 15 bases between. In germline, CDR1 is DFQATT, CDR2 SNEGSKA (reference sequence). The CDR3 runs to 14 residues. CDR3 residues: CSAPAGGLYNEQFF. CDR3 bases: TGCAGTGCTCCGGCAGGGGGACTTTACAATGAGCAGTTCTTC.